This TCR beta chain was captured by sequencing in a study of Tregs in tolerant kidney transplant recipients. The CDR3 consists of 11 residues. From germline, CDR1 is GTSNPN and CDR2 SVGIG (reference sequence). V lost 0 bases and J lost 8, with 7 bases in between. Sequencing used immunoSEQ multiplex PCR; TCRdb keeps in-frame clones, though not all of them. Of 70,000 to 95,000 clones in the sample, about 91% were seen once. The starting material was Tregs from blood, obtained before the transplant. The V gene is TRBV30, the J gene TRBJ1-2, with D unresolved. The TCR originated in a human donor who received a combined kidney and bone marrow transplant. CDR3 in DNA: TGTGCCTGGAGTGTTCCGGGGGGCTACACCTTC. It codes for CAWSVPGGYTF.